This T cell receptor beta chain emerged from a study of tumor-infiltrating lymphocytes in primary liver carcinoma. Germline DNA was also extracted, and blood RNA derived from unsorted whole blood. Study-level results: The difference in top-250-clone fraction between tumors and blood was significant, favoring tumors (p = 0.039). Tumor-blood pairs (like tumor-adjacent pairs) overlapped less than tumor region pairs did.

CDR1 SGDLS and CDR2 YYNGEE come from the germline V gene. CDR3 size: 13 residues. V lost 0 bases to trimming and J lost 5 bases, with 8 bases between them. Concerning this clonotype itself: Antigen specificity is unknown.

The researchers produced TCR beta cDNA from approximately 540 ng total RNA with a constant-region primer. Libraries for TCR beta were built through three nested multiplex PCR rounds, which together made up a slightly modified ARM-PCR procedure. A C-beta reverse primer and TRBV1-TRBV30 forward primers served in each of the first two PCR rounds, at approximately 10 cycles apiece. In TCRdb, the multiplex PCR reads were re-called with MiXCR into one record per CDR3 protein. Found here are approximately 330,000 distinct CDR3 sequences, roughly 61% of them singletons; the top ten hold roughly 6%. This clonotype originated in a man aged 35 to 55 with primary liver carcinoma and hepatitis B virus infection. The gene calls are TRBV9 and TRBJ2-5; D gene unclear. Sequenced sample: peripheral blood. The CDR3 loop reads CASSVGWRETQYF. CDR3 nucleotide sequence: TGTGCCAGCAGCGTAGGGTGGCGGGAGACCCAGTACTTC. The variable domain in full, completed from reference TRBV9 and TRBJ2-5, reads DSGVTQTPKHLITATGQRVTLRCSPRSGDLSVYWYQQSLDQGLQFLIQYYNGEERAKGNILERFSAQQFPDLHSELNLSSLELGDSALYFCASSVGWRETQYFGPGTRLLVL.